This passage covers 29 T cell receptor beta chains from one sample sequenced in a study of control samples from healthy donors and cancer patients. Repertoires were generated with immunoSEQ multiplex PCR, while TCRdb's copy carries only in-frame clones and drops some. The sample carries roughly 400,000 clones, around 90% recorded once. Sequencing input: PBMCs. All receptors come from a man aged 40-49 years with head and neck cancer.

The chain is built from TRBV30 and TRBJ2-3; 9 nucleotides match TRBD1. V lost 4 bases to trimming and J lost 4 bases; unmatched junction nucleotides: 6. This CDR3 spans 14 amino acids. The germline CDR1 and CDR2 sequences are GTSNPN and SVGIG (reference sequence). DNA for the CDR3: TGTGCCTGGATCCCAGGACAGGGGCCAGATACGCAGTATTTT. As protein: CAWIPGQGPDTQYF.

CDR3 region: CASSQEPGGGGNTIYF. The CDR3, as DNA: TGTGCCAGCAGCCAAGAGCCAGGGGGAGGTGGAAACACCATATATTTT. The V gene is TRBV4-2, the J gene TRBJ1-3; 7 nucleotides align to TRBD1. CDR1 and CDR2 from the germline V gene are LGHNA and YNFKEQ. CDR3 length: 16 residues. With 0 bases clipped from V and 3 bases from J, the junction kept 5 bases outside the gene matches.

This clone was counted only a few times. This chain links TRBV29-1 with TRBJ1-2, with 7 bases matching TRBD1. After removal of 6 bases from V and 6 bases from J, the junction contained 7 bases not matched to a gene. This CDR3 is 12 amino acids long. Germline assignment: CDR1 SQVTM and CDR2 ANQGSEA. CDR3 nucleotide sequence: TGCAGCGTCGGTCGGGACAGAGATGGCTACACCTTC. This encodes CSVGRDRDGYTF.

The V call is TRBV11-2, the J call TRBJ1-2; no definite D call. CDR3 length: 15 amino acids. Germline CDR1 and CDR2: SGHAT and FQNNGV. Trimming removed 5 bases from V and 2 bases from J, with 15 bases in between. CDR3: CASSLWASGNYGYTF. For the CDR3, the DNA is TGTGCCAGCAGCCTATGGGCCTCCGGCAACTATGGCTACACCTTC.

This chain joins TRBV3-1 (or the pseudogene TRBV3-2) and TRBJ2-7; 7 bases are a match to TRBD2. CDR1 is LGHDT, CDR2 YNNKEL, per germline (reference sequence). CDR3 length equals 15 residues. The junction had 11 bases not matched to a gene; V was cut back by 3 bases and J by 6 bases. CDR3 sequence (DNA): TGTGCCAGCAGCCAGCGCGGGGGAGGTCCGCGCGAGCAGTACTTC. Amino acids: CASSQRGGGPREQYF.

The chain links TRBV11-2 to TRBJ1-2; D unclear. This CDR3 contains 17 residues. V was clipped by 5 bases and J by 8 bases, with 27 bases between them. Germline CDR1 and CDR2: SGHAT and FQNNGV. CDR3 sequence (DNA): TGTGCCAGCAGCCCCAACCGCCTTGGTGGGCGTACAATGGGCTACACCTTC. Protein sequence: CASSPNRLGGRTMGYTF.

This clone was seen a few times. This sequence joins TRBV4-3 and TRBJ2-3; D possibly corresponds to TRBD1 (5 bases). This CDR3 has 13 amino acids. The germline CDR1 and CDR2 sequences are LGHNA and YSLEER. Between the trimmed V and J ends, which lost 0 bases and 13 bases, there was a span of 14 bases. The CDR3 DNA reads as TGCGCCAGCAGCCAAGATAGGGCAGGGTATGAGTATTTT. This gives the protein CASSQDRAGYEYF.

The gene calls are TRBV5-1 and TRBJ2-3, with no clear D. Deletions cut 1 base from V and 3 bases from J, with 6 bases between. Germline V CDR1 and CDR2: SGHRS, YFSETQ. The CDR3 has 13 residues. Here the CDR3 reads CASSLRETDTQYF. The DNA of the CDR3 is TGCGCCAGCAGCTTGAGGGAAACAGATACGCAGTATTTT. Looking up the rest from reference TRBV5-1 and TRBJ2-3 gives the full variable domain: KAGVTQTPRYLIKTRGQQVTLSCSPISGHRSVSWYQQTPGQGLQFLFEYFSETQRNKGNFPGRFSGRQFSNSRSEMNVSTLELGDSALYLCASSLRETDTQYFGPGTRLTVL.

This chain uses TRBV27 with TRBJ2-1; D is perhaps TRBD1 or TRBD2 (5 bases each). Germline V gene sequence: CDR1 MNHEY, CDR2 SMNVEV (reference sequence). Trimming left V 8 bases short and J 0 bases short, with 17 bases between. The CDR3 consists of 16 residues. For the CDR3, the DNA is TGTGCCAGCGGATCCCCAGGGAGAAGCTCCTACAATGAGCAGTTCTTC. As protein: CASGSPGRSSYNEQFF.

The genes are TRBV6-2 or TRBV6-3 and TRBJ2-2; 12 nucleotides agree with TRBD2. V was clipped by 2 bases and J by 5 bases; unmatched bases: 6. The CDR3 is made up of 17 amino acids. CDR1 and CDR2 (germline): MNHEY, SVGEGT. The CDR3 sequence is CASSYPPSGGDTGELFF. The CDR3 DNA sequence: TGTGCCAGCAGTTACCCCCCTAGCGGGGGGGATACCGGGGAGCTGTTTTTT.

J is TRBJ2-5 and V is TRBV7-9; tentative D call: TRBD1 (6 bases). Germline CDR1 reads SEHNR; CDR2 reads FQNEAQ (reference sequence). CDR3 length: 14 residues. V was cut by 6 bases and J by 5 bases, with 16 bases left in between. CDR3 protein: CASSLVQGWETQYF. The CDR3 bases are TGTGCCAGCAGTTTGGTCCAGGGGTGGGAGACCCAGTACTTC. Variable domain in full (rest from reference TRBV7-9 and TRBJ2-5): DTGVSQNPRHKITKRGQNVTFRCDPISEHNRLYWYRQTLGQGPEFLTYFQNEAQLEKSRLLSDRFSAERPKGSFSTLEIQRTEQGDSAMYLCASSLVQGWETQYFGPGTRLLVL.

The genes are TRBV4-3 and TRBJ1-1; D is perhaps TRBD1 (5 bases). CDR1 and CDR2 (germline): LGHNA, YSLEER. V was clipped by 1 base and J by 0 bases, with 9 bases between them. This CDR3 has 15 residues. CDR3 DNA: TGCGCCAGCAGCCAAGTGAGCAGGGTGAACACTGAAGCTTTCTTT. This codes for CASSQVSRVNTEAFF.

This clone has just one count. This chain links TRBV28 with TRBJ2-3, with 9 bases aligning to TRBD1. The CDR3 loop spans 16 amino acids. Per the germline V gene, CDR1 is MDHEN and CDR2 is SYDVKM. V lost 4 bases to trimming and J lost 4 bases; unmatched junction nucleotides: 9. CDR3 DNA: TGTGCCAGCAGTTCCCAGAAGGGACAGGGATCAGATACGCAGTATTTT. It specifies CASSSQKGQGSDTQYF.

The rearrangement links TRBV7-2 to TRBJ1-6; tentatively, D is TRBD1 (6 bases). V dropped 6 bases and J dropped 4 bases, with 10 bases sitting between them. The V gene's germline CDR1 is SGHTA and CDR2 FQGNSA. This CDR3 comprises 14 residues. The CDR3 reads CASSFTGYNSPLHF. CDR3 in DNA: TGTGCCAGCAGTTTTACAGGGTATAATTCACCCCTCCACTTT.

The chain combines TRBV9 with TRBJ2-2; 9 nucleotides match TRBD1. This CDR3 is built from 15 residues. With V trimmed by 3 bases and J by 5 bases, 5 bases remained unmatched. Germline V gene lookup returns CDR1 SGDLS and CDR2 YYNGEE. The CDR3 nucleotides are TGTGCCAGCAGCGCCGGGACAGGGAGAACCGGGGAGCTGTTTTTT. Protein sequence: CASSAGTGRTGELFF.

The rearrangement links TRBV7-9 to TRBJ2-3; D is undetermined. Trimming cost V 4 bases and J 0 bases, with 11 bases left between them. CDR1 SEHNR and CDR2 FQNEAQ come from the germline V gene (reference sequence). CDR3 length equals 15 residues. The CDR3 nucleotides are TGTGCCAGCAGCTCACCCTTCACTAGCACAGATACGCAGTATTTT. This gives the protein CASSSPFTSTDTQYF.

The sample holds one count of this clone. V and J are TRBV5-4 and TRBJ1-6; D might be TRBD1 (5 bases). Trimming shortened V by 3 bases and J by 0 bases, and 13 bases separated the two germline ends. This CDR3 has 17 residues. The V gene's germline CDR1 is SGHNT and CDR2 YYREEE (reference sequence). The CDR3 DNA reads TGTGCCAGCAGCTCTGGCAGGGAGAGCTCCTATAATTCACCCCTCCACTTT. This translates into CASSSGRESSYNSPLHF.

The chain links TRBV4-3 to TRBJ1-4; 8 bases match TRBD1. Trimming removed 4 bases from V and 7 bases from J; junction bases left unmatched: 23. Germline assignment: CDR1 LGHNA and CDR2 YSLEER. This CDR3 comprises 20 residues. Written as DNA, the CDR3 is TGCGCCAGCAGCCCCCAAAAAAATCTTCCGACCAGGGGGCAAGGTGAAAAACTGTTTTTT. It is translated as CASSPQKNLPTRGQGEKLFF.

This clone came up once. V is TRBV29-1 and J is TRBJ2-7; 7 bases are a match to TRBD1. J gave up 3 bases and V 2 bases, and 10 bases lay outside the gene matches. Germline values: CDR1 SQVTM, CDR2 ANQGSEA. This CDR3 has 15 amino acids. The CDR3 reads CSVESPRDRDYEQYF. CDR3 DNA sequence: TGCAGCGTTGAATCCCCCCGGGACAGAGACTACGAGCAGTACTTC.

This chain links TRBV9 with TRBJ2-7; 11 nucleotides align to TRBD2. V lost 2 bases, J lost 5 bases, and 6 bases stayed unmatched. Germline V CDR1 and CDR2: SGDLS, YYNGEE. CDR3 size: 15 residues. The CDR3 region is CASSVVAGGLNEQYF. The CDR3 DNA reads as TGTGCCAGCAGCGTCGTAGCGGGGGGGCTCAACGAGCAGTACTTC.

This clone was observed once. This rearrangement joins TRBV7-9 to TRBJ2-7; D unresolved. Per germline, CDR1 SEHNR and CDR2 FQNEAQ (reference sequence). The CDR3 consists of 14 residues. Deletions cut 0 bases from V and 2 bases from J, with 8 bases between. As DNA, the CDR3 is TGTGCCAGCAGCTTAGCGCTGACACCCTACGAGCAGTACTTC. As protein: CASSLALTPYEQYF.

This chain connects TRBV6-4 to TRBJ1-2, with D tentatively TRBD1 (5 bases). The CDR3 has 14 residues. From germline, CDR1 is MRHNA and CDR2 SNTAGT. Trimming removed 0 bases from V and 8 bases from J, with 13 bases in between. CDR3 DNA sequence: TGTGCCAGCAGTGACTCGGGGGGAGTTCGCGGCTACACCTTC. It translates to CASSDSGGVRGYTF.

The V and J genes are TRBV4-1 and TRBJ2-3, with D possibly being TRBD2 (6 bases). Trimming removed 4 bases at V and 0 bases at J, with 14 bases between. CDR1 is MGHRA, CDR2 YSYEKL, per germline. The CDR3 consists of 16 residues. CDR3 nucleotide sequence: TGCGCCAGCAGCCTCGTAGCGGATACTAGCACAGATACGCAGTATTTT. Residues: CASSLVADTSTDTQYF.

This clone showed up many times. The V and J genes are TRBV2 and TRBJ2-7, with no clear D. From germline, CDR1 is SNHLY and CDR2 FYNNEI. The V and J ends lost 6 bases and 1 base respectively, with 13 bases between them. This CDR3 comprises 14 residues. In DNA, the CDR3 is TGTGCCAGCAGGGAAAGACTGATATCCTACGAGCAGTACTTC. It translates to CASRERLISYEQYF.

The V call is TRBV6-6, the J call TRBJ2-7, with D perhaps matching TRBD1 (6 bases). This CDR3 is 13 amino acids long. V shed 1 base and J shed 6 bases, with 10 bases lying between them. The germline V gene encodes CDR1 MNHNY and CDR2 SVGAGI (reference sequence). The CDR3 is CASSYFGGGEQYF. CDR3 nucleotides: TGTGCCAGCAGTTACTTTGGGGGCGGCGAGCAGTACTTC.

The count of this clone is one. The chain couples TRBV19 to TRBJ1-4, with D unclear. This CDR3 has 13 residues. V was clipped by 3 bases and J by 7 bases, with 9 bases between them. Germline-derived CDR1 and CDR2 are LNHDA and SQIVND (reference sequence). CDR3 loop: CASSIKEAEKLFF. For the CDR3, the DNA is TGTGCCAGTAGTATTAAGGAGGCTGAAAAACTGTTTTTT. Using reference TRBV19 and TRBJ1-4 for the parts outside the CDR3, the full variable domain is DGGITQSPKYLFRKEGQNVTLSCEQNLNHDAMYWYRQDPGQGLRLIYYSQIVNDFQKGDIAEGYSVSREKKESFPLTVTSAQKNPTAFYLCASSIKEAEKLFFGSGTQLSVL.

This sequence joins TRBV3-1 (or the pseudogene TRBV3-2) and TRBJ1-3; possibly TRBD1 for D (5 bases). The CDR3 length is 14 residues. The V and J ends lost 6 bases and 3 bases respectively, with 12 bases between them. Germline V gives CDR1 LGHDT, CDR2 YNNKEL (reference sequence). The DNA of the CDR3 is TGTGCCAGCAGTCGGGGGAATGGTGGAAACACCATATATTTT. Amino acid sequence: CASSRGNGGNTIYF.

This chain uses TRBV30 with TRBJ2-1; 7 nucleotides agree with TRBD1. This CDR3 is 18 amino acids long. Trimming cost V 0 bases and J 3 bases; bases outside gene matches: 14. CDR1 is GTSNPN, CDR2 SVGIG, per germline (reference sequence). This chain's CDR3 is CAWSVGTVSPPYYNEQFF. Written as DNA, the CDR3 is TGTGCCTGGAGTGTCGGGACAGTTTCACCTCCTTACTACAATGAGCAGTTCTTC.

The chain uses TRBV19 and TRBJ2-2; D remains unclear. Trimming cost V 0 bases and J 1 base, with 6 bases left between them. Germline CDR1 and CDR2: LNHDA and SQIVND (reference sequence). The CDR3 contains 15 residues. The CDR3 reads CASSIEAVNTGELFF. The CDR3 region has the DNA TGTGCCAGTAGTATAGAGGCAGTGAACACCGGGGAGCTGTTTTTT. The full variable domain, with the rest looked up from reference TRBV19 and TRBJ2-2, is DGGITQSPKYLFRKEGQNVTLSCEQNLNHDAMYWYRQDPGQGLRLIYYSQIVNDFQKGDIAEGYSVSREKKESFPLTVTSAQKNPTAFYLCASSIEAVNTGELFFGEGSRLTVL.